These T cell receptor beta chains were read from a single sample in a study of beta chain features in type 1 diabetes. The method was immunoSEQ multiplex PCR; TCRdb's version includes in-frame clones alone and lacks a portion of them. This sample has a few hundred thousand clones, with around 26% found just once. The source material was central memory CD4+ T cells from blood. These receptor sequences come from a young man in good health. CDR3s include the opening cysteine and the closing phenylalanine or tryptophan. A D gene is named only where the DNA matches it firmly. Clone size, where shown, is once, few, many, or a class for clones that have expanded.

j_call	v_call	clone_size	d_call	cdr3_nt	cdr3_aa
TRBJ2-5	TRBV9	few	TRBD1	TGTGCCAGCAGCCTTGATGGACAGGGAGGGACCCAGTACTTC	CASSLDGQGGTQYF
TRBJ2-2	TRBV6-5	NA	NA	TGTGCCAGCAGTTATGGCGGGGGCAACACCGGGGAGCTGTTTTTT	CASSYGGGNTGELFF
TRBJ2-7	TRBV23-1	many	TRBD1	TGCGCCAGCAGTCACCCCGGACAGGACTCCTACGAGCAGTACTTC	CASSHPGQDSYEQYF
TRBJ2-7	TRBV15	NA	NA	TGTGCCACCAGCAGAGCTCCAGGGTACGAGCAGTACTTC	CATSRAPGYEQYF
TRBJ2-5	TRBV28	NA	NA	TGTGCCAGCCTCCCGGGCCGCCAAGAGACCCAGTACTTC	CASLPGRQETQYF
TRBJ2-7	TRBV30	NA	NA	TGTGCCTGGAGTGTATGGGACGGAGCCTACGAGCAGTACTTC	CAWSVWDGAYEQYF
TRBJ2-3	TRBV30	NA	NA	TGTGCCTGGAGTCTCCTCAACGCAGATACGCAGTATTTT	CAWSLLNADTQYF
TRBJ2-7	TRBV2	NA	NA	TGTGCCAGCAGTGAGCAGGGTTACGAGCAGTACTTC	CASSEQGYEQYF
TRBJ2-4	TRBV28	NA	NA	TGTGCCAGCAGTGCGTTCGGGGCCTCTGCCAAAAACATTCAGTACTTC	CASSAFGASAKNIQYF
TRBJ2-7	TRBV28	NA	TRBD1	TGTGCCAGCAGTCCCACGGGACAGGGGTACGAGCAGTACTTC	CASSPTGQGYEQYF
TRBJ1-5	TRBV15	NA	NA	TGTGCCACCAGCAGAGGCAGGGTCAGCAATCAGCCCCAGCATTTT	CATSRGRVSNQPQHF
TRBJ2-3	TRBV6-5	NA	NA	TGTGCCAGCAGTCGGACAGTTAGGACAGATACGCAGTATTTT	CASSRTVRTDTQYF
TRBJ2-7	TRBV7-4	many	TRBD1	TGTGCCAGCAGCCCCTCGCGGACAGGGGGACGAGAGCAGTACTTC	CASSPSRTGGREQYF
TRBJ2-1	TRBV7-2	few	NA	TGTGCCAGCAGCTTTTTTACTTCACAAGAGAATGAGCAGTTCTTC	CASSFFTSQENEQFF